This T cell receptor (beta chain) was captured in a study of coeliac disease. The overall study: Refractory coeliac disease type I meant no gluten-free diet response for over 12 months. Study-level points and caveats: Of coeliac lamina propria samples, about 50% of the 18 held published gliadin-specific TRB sequences, versus 1 of 6 controls. Lamina propria and intraepithelial cell fractions may contain each other's cells. Largely private TRB repertoires meant most sequences were sample-unique.

Produced via immunoSEQ multiplex PCR; TCRdb's table is partial and in-frame only. Of fewer than 10,000 clones in the sample, roughly 67% were seen once. A note on this clone: What it binds is unknown.

V was clipped by 5 bases and J by 2 bases, with 17 bases between them. CDR1 and CDR2 from the germline V gene are SGHTA and FQGNSA. CDR3 length: 16 amino acids. The chain combines TRBV7-2 with TRBJ2-3, with D possibly matching TRBD1 (6 bases). Material for sequencing was lamina propria lymphocytes from the gut. The clonotype comes from a woman aged 55-70 years with celiac disease. DNA for the CDR3: TGTGCCAGCAGCCGACAGGCGTCTGCCTTCACAGATACGCAGTATTTT. The encoded protein is CASSRQASAFTDTQYF.